These 28 T cell receptor beta chains came from one sample sequenced in a study of cytomegalovirus exposure and HLA in healthy donors. The PCR contained 60 Vbeta and 13 Jbeta primers. Sequenced by immunoSEQ multiplex PCR; TCRdb stores in-frame clones only, minus some. This table holds some 190,000 clones, 80% found once. The sequenced sample was PBMCs. Every receptor here comes from a woman aged 40 to 50 in good health and CMV-seronegative.

This clone was observed a handful of times. The chain carries TRBV7-9 and TRBJ2-7; D remains ambiguous. Germline V lookup: CDR1 SEHNR, CDR2 FQNEAQ (reference sequence). Trimming shortened V by 2 bases and J by 3 bases, and 11 bases separated the two germline ends. This CDR3 is built from 14 residues. The CDR3 DNA reads as TGTGCCAGCAGCTTAAATGTTAATATCTACGAGCAGTACTTC. It encodes CASSLNVNIYEQYF.

The J gene is TRBJ2-3, the V gene TRBV5-1, with D unresolved. The CDR3 has 13 residues. V shed 3 bases and J shed 2 bases, with 7 bases lying between them. The germline V gene has CDR1 SGHRS and CDR2 YFSETQ. The CDR3 DNA sequence: TGCGCCAGCAGCTCATCCCCCACAGATACGCAGTATTTT. Protein sequence: CASSSSPTDTQYF. The full variable domain, with the rest looked up from reference TRBV5-1 and TRBJ2-3, is KAGVTQTPRYLIKTRGQQVTLSCSPISGHRSVSWYQQTPGQGLQFLFEYFSETQRNKGNFPGRFSGRQFSNSRSEMNVSTLELGDSALYLCASSSSPTDTQYFGPGTRLTVL.

The V gene is TRBV5-6, the J gene TRBJ1-5; D not certain. This CDR3 has 14 amino acids. Germline CDR1 is SGHDT and CDR2 is YYEEEE. The V end lost 0 bases, the J end lost 2 bases, and 6 bases lay between the germline ends. The CDR3 sequence: CASSLAFGNQPQHF. DNA for the CDR3: TGTGCCAGCAGCTTGGCCTTCGGCAATCAGCCCCAGCATTTT.

This clone was observed a single time. The rearrangement joins TRBV27 to TRBJ1-1; tentative D call: TRBD1 (6 bases). The CDR3 covers 15 residues. CDR1 and CDR2 from the germline V gene are MNHEY and SMNVEV (reference sequence). The ends were cut back, 4 bases at V and 1 base at J, with 13 bases in the middle. CDR3 DNA sequence: TGTGCCAGCAGTTCGAGAGGACAGCCGAACACTGAAGCTTTCTTT. It codes for CASSSRGQPNTEAFF.

The genes are TRBV30 and TRBJ1-5, with D uncertain. The CDR3 has 14 amino acids. Germline-derived CDR1 and CDR2 are GTSNPN and SVGIG (reference sequence). The germline V and J ends were trimmed by 4 bases and 0 bases, with 10 bases remaining between them. The CDR3 coding sequence is TGTGCCTGGACAGAATCTTATAGCAATCAGCCCCAGCATTTT. Protein: CAWTESYSNQPQHF.

The V and J genes are TRBV2 and TRBJ2-3; the D gene is possibly TRBD2 (5 bases). The CDR3 consists of 13 residues. V lost 7 bases and J lost 4, with 12 bases in between. The germline CDR1 and CDR2 sequences are SNHLY and FYNNEI. Written as DNA, the CDR3 is TGTGCCAGCACGGTCGGGAACGCAGATACGCAGTATTTT. Amino acids: CASTVGNADTQYF.

The rearrangement joins TRBV4-3 to TRBJ2-3; 9 positions agree with TRBD2. In germline, CDR1 is LGHNA, CDR2 YSLEER. V was pared by 3 bases and J by 3 bases, with 10 bases of the junction left unmatched. The CDR3 contains 17 residues. In nucleotides, the CDR3 is TGCGCCAGCAGCCAGGGCCTTAGCGGGAGTCGAACAGATACGCAGTATTTT. It is translated as CASSQGLSGSRTDTQYF.

Comment on this clone: Within the sample, other DNA sequences also encode this same CDR3. The V gene is TRBV7-8, the J gene TRBJ2-1; 7 bases are shared with TRBD2. Germline CDR1 and CDR2: SGHVS and FQNEAQ. Unmatched junction bases numbered 10, after V lost 5 bases and J lost 9 bases. CDR3 length: 14 amino acids. CDR3 protein: CASSVGTMQSEQFF. CDR3 nucleotides: TGTGCCAGCAGCGTTGGGACTATGCAGTCTGAGCAGTTCTTC.

The chain combines TRBV11-2 with TRBJ2-2, with 8 bases fitting TRBD1. J gave up 3 bases and V 3 bases, and 3 bases lay outside the gene matches. Germline V CDR1 and CDR2: SGHAT, FQNNGV. This CDR3 spans 15 amino acids. The CDR3: CASSFRGQDTGELFF. CDR3 bases: TGTGCCAGCAGCTTCAGGGGGCAGGACACCGGGGAGCTGTTTTTT.

The chain recombines TRBV6-4 with TRBJ1-2, with TRBD1 identical over 9 bases. CDR1 MRHNA and CDR2 SNTAGT come from the germline V gene. The CDR3 length is 21 residues. The J segment lost 7 bases and the V segment lost 2 bases, leaving 26 bases of the junction unmatched. The CDR3 DNA follows: TGTGCCAGCAGTGACCCGCCGGGCGTTGGGACAGGGCTTGTGCGTATAGGTGGCTACACCTTC. Translation gives CASSDPPGVGTGLVRIGGYTF.

The V gene is TRBV11-1, the J gene TRBJ2-3; TRBD1 matches at 8 bases. Trimming took 1 base from V and 3 from J; bases not matched to a gene: 12. CDR1 and CDR2 (germline): SGHAT, FQDESV (reference sequence). This CDR3 region has 18 residues. The CDR3 loop is CASSLGAGTGVLTDTQYF. CDR3 DNA sequence: TGTGCCAGCAGCTTAGGCGCCGGGACAGGAGTCCTAACAGATACGCAGTATTTT.

This chain connects TRBV11-2 to TRBJ2-1; the D gene is possibly TRBD1 (6 bases). V was pared by 2 bases and J by 7 bases, with 12 bases between. The CDR3 covers 14 residues. Germline CDR1 is SGHAT and CDR2 is FQNNGV. CDR3 DNA: TGTGCCAGCAGCTTATTACAGGGTGGGAATGAGCAGTTCTTC. The encoded protein is CASSLLQGGNEQFF.

This clone was detected only once. The V gene is TRBV19, the J gene TRBJ2-2, with 7 positions matching TRBD1. The CDR3 totals 17 residues. The J segment lost 5 bases and the V segment lost 6 bases, leaving 15 bases of the junction unmatched. CDR1 LNHDA and CDR2 SQIVND come from the germline V gene (reference sequence). DNA for the CDR3: TGTGCCAGTAGCACCCCGGGACAGCCCCAAGGGACCGGGGAGCTGTTTTTT. This sequence encodes CASSTPGQPQGTGELFF.

CDR3 region: CASSASYLRRAQHF. CDR3 nucleotide sequence: TGTGCCAGCAGTGCGTCTTACCTTAGACGGGCCCAGCATTTT. J is TRBJ1-5 and V is TRBV6-1; D gene ambiguous. The germline V gene has CDR1 MNHNS and CDR2 SASEGT. Trimming shortened V by 4 bases and J by 11 bases, and 18 bases separated the two germline ends. CDR3 length: 14 residues.

The chain employs TRBV15 and TRBJ2-7; 9 bases map to TRBD2. Trimming at V came to 4 bases and at J to 2 bases, leaving 6 bases not matched to a gene. The CDR3 totals 15 residues. Germline assignment: CDR1 LNHNV and CDR2 YYDKDF (reference sequence). The CDR3 DNA is TGTGCCACCAGCACCCCAGCGGGAGGACCCTACGAGCAGTACTTC. It translates to CATSTPAGGPYEQYF. Full variable domain (missing parts from reference TRBV15 and TRBJ2-7): DAMVIQNPRYQVTQFGKPVTLSCSQTLNHNVMYWYQQKSSQAPKLLFHYYDKDFNNEADTPDNFQSRRPNTSFCFLDIRSPGLGDTAMYLCATSTPAGGPYEQYFGPGTRLTVT.

For the CDR3, the DNA is TGCGCCAGCAGCCAAGATGGAGGGCGGGAGGGGTACAATGAGCAGTTCTTC. Encoded protein: CASSQDGGREGYNEQFF. The rearrangement joins TRBV4-3 to TRBJ2-1; 9 bases map to TRBD2. The CDR3 is made up of 17 amino acids. Germline V CDR1 and CDR2: LGHNA, YSLEER. V shed 0 bases, J shed 4 bases, and the junction held 7 bases outside the gene matches.

The chain joins TRBV29-1 to TRBJ1-1; TRBD1 is a possible D gene (6 bases). V lost 6 bases to trimming and J lost 7 bases, with 15 bases between them. This CDR3 contains 12 residues. Germline CDR1 SQVTM, CDR2 ANQGSEA. Written as DNA, the CDR3 is TGCAGCGTAGGCAGGGGCGCGGGTGAAGCTTTCTTT. As protein: CSVGRGAGEAFF.

The rearrangement links TRBV19 to TRBJ2-7, with 10 nucleotides matching TRBD1. Germline V gene sequence: CDR1 LNHDA, CDR2 SQIVND (reference sequence). This CDR3 has 15 residues. Losses at the gene ends were 5 bases for V and 7 bases for J; bases not matched to a gene: 11. This chain's CDR3 is CASSFSSGTGVEQYF. Written as DNA, the CDR3 is TGTGCCAGTAGTTTCTCCTCCGGGACAGGGGTTGAGCAGTACTTC.

The chain has TRBV10-1 and TRBJ2-7, with D tentatively TRBD1 (6 bases). Between the trimmed V and J ends, which lost 4 bases and 6 bases, there was a span of 10 bases. The CDR3 is 12 amino acids. Germline values: CDR1 WNHNN, CDR2 SYGVQD (reference sequence). The CDR3 region is CASSATGLEQYV. CDR3 in DNA: TGCGCCAGCAGTGCAACAGGGCTCGAGCAGTACGTC.

The genes are TRBV11-3 and TRBJ2-6; D may be TRBD1 (6 bases). The germline V gene has CDR1 SGHNT and CDR2 YENEEA. The length of the CDR3 is 15 residues. V dropped 5 bases and J dropped 13 bases, with 21 bases sitting between them. The CDR3 DNA is TGTGCCAGCAGCCCGTACAGGGTCCCCTCCAGTGTCCTGACTTTC. This encodes CASSPYRVPSSVLTF.

V usage is TRBV30 and J usage is TRBJ2-3; 8 bases line up with TRBD1. Per the germline V gene, CDR1 is GTSNPN and CDR2 is SVGIG (reference sequence). Trimming at V came to 5 bases and at J to 1 base, leaving 2 bases not matched to a gene. The CDR3 loop spans 13 amino acids. CDR3 amino acids: CAWGQGGTDTQYF. In DNA form, the CDR3 reads TGTGCCTGGGGACAGGGCGGCACAGATACGCAGTATTTT.

This clone was seen more than once but under ten times. The chain recombines TRBV7-9 with TRBJ1-2; the match to TRBD1 covers 8 bases. Germline loops: CDR1 SEHNR, CDR2 FQNEAQ (reference sequence). The CDR3 sequence is 17 residues long. The V segment lost 7 bases and the J segment 8 bases; nucleotides outside the gene matches: 21. The DNA for the CDR3 is TGTGCCAGCACCCAGGGCCCAACGGGACAGGTTTCGGGCGGCTACACCTTC. This encodes CASTQGPTGQVSGGYTF.

V and J are TRBV28 and TRBJ2-5; TRBD1 aligns across 7 bases. CDR1 and CDR2 from the germline V gene are MDHEN and SYDVKM. With V trimmed by 5 bases and J by 2 bases, 5 bases remained unmatched. The CDR3 consists of 14 residues. This chain's CDR3 is CASSLTRGQETQYF. The DNA for the CDR3 is TGTGCCAGCAGTCTGACCAGGGGGCAAGAGACCCAGTACTTC.

This chain links TRBV27 with TRBJ1-1; D gene uncertain. The CDR3 spans 13 residues. V lost 0 bases to trimming and J lost 8 bases, with 10 bases between them. Germline assignment: CDR1 MNHEY and CDR2 SMNVEV (reference sequence). This chain's CDR3 is CASSLSMGIEAFF. The CDR3 DNA reads as TGTGCCAGCAGTTTATCGATGGGCATAGAAGCTTTCTTT.

V gene TRBV25-1 combines with J gene TRBJ2-1; 8 nucleotides line up with TRBD2. The CDR3 totals 14 residues. Per the germline V gene, CDR1 is MGHDK and CDR2 is SYGVNS. After removal of 4 bases from V and 4 bases from J, the junction contained 3 bases not matched to a gene. Here the CDR3 reads CASSGAGAYNEQFF. CDR3 nucleotides: TGTGCCAGCAGTGGAGCGGGAGCATACAATGAGCAGTTCTTC.

The rearrangement uses TRBV12-5 and TRBJ2-5; 7 bases agree with TRBD2. CDR1 and CDR2 from the germline V gene are LGHNT and FRNRAP. The CDR3 sequence is 14 residues long. Trimming removed 4 bases from V and 5 bases from J; junction bases left unmatched: 7. The CDR3 DNA follows: TGTGCTAGTGGTTCGCCTGACGGGGGGGAGACCCAGTACTTC. Its translation is CASGSPDGGETQYF. Full variable domain (outside the CDR3, taken from reference TRBV12-5 and TRBJ2-5): DARVTQTPRHKVTEMGQEVTMRCQPILGHNTVFWYRQTMMQGLELLAYFRNRAPLDDSGMPKDRFSAEMPDATLATLKIQPSEPRDSAVYFCASGSPDGGETQYFGPGTRLLVL.

This chain uses TRBV9 with TRBJ1-4; 7 bases are a match to TRBD1. The CDR3 loop spans 15 amino acids. The germline gives CDR1 SGDLS, CDR2 YYNGEE. With V trimmed by 0 bases and J by 5 bases, 4 bases remained unmatched. The CDR3 reads CASSVGTGPNEKLFF. The DNA of the CDR3 is TGTGCCAGCAGCGTAGGGACAGGCCCGAATGAAAAACTGTTTTTT.

The chain joins TRBV11-2 to TRBJ2-5; TRBD2 is a possible D gene (5 bases). The CDR3 length is 12 residues. The germline V gene encodes CDR1 SGHAT and CDR2 FQNNGV. The V end was cut by 10 bases, the J end by 5 bases, with 14 bases between. The CDR3 DNA reads TGTGCCATCTCTGAGGGTCAGGAGACCCAGTACTTC. Amino acid sequence: CAISEGQETQYF.